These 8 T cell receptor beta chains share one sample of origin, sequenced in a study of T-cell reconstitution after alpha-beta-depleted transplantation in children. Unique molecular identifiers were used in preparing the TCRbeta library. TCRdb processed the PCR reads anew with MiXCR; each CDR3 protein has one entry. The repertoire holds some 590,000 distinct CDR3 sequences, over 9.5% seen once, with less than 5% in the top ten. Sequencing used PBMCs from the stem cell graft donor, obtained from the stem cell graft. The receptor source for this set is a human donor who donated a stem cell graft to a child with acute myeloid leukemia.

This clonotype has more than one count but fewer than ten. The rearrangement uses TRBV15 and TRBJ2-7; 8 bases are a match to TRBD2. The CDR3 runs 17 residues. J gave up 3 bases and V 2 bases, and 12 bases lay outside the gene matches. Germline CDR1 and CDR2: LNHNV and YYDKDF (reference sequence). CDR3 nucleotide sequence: TGTGCCACCAGCAGACCTAGATCGGGACTAGGAAACTACGAGCAGTACTTC. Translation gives CATSRPRSGLGNYEQYF. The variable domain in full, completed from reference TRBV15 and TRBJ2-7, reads DAMVIQNPRYQVTQFGKPVTLSCSQTLNHNVMYWYQQKSSQAPKLLFHYYDKDFNNEADTPDNFQSRRPNTSFCFLDIRSPGLGDTAMYLCATSRPRSGLGNYEQYFGPGTRLTVT.

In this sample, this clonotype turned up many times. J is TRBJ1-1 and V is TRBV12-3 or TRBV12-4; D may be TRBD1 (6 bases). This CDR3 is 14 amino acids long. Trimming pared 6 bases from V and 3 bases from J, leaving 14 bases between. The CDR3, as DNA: TGTGCCAGCAGCAAGGGGGGGGACGACACTGAAGCTTTCTTT. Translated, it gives CASSKGGDDTEAFF.

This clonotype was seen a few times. The CDR3 sequence: CASSLYKAQETQYF. The CDR3 nucleotides are TGTGCCAGCAGCCTATACAAGGCCCAAGAGACCCAGTACTTC. The rearrangement joins TRBV28 to TRBJ2-5, with unresolved D. Looked up from germline, CDR1 is MDHEN and CDR2 is SYDVKM. The CDR3 loop spans 14 amino acids. V was pared by 6 bases and J by 1 base, with 12 bases between.

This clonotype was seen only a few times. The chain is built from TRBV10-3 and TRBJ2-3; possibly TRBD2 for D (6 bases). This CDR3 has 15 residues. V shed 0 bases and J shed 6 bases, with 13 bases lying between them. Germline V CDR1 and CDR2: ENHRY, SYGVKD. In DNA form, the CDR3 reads TGTGCCATCAGTGAGTCGGGAGGCGGGTCGGATACGCAGTATTTT. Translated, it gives CAISESGGGSDTQYF.

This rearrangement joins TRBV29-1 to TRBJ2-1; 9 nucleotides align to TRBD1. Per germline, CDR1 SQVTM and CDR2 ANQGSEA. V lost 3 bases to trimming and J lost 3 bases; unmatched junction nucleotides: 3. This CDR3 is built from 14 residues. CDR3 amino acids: CSVDGTGIYNEQFF. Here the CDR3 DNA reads TGCAGCGTTGATGGGACAGGGATCTACAATGAGCAGTTCTTC.

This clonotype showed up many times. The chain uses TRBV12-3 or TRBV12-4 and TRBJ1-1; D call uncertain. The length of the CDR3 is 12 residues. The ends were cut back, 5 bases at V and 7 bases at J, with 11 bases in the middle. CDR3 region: CASSTGPSEAFF. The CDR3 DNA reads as TGTGCCAGCAGTACCGGACCGAGTGAAGCTTTCTTT.

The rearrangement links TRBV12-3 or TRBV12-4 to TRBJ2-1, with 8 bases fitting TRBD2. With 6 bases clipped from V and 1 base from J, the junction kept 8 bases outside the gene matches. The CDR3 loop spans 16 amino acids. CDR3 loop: CASSDASGPSYNEQFF. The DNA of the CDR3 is TGTGCCAGCAGCGATGCTAGCGGGCCATCCTACAATGAGCAGTTCTTC.

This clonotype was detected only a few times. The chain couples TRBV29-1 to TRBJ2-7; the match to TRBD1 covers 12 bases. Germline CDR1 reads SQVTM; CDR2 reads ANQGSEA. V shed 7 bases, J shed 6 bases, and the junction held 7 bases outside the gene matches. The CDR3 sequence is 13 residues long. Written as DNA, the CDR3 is TGCAGCGGGTGGGACAGGGGGCCGGCCGAGCAGTACTTC. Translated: CSGWDRGPAEQYF.